Below, 6 T cell receptor beta chains from the same sample are listed, as sequenced in a study of cytomegalovirus exposure and HLA in healthy donors. The PCR employed 60 Vbeta primers together with 13 Jbeta primers. The data were produced by immunoSEQ multiplex PCR, yet TCRdb's version contains in-frame clones alone and is incomplete. The sample contains under 200,000 clones, over 70% of which appear only once. The sequencing input was PBMCs. Receptor source: a woman aged 50 to 60 in good health and CMV-seropositive.

This rearrangement joins TRBV19 to TRBJ1-5; 11 bases align to TRBD1. CDR3 length: 15 amino acids. Trimming at V came to 7 bases and at J to 2 bases, leaving 4 bases not matched to a gene. Germline assignment: CDR1 LNHDA and CDR2 SQIVND (reference sequence). The CDR3 loop reads CASTRTGGGNQPQHF. In DNA form, the CDR3 reads TGTGCCAGTACTCGGACAGGGGGCGGCAATCAGCCCCAGCATTTT.

The gene calls are TRBV6-5 and TRBJ2-3; the D is unclear. Trimming cost V 2 bases and J 4 bases, with 7 bases left between them. The CDR3 spans 13 residues. Germline V gene sequence: CDR1 MNHEY, CDR2 SVGAGI. CDR3 protein: CASSYGRADTQYF. DNA of the CDR3: TGTGCCAGCAGTTACGGTCGGGCAGATACGCAGTATTTT.

The genes are TRBV7-2 and TRBJ2-5; TRBD2 matches at 8 bases. The V gene's germline CDR1 is SGHTA and CDR2 FQGNSA. V was clipped by 4 bases and J by 4 bases; unmatched bases: 8. The CDR3 sequence is 15 residues long. The CDR3 DNA is TGTGCCAGCAGCTCAAACGGACTAGCTCGAGAGACCCAGTACTTC. As protein: CASSSNGLARETQYF.

The genes are TRBV2 and TRBJ2-1; weak D call: TRBD2 (5 bases). Germline CDR1 is SNHLY and CDR2 is FYNNEI. V was pared by 6 bases and J by 6 bases, with 6 bases between. The CDR3 is 11 amino acids. CDR3 coding DNA: TGTGCCAGCAGAGGACTCAATGAGCAGTTCTTC. As protein: CASRGLNEQFF.

The chain has TRBV4-3 and TRBJ1-2; D remains ambiguous. V was clipped by 0 bases and J by 8 bases, with 22 bases between them. The CDR3 contains 17 residues. CDR1 and CDR2 from the germline V gene are LGHNA and YSLEER. DNA for the CDR3: TGCGCCAGCAGCCAAGACTCCCGGAGAGGGTCATCTGGGGGCTACACCTTC. It yields the protein CASSQDSRRGSSGGYTF.

The J gene is TRBJ1-2, the V gene TRBV25-1; D uncertain. The V end was cut by 3 bases, the J end by 2 bases, with 10 bases between. The V gene's germline CDR1 is MGHDK and CDR2 SYGVNS. The CDR3 length is 14 residues. The CDR3 reads CASSDIGANYGYTF. The DNA of the CDR3 is TGTGCCAGCAGTGACATTGGAGCGAACTATGGCTACACCTTC.